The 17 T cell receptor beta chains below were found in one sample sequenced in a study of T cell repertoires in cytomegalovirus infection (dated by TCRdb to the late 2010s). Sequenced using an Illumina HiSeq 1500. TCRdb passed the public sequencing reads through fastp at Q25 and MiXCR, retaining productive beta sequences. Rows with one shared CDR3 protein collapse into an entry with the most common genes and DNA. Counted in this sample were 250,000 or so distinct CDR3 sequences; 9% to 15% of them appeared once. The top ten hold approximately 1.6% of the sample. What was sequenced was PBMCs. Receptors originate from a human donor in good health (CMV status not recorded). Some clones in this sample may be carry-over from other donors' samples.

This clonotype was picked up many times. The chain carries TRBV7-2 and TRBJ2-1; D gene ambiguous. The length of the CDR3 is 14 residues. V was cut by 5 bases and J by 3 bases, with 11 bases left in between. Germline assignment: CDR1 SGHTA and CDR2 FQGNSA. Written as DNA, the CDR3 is TGTGCCAGCAGCGTTAGTCCCGGCTACAATGAGCAGTTCTTC. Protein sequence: CASSVSPGYNEQFF.

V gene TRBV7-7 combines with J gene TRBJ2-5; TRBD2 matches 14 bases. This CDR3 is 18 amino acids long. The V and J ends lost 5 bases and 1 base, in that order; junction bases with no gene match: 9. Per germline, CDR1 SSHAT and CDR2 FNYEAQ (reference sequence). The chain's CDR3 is CASSPRLAGGPGQETQYF. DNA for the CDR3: TGTGCCAGCAGCCCCCGACTAGCGGGAGGGCCAGGCCAAGAGACCCAGTACTTC.

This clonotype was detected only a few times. The CDR3 sequence is CSVVRDQNTEAFF. The DNA of the CDR3 is TGCAGCGTTGTCCGGGACCAGAACACTGAAGCTTTCTTT. The chain is built from TRBV29-1 and TRBJ1-1; a weak D match, TRBD1 (5 bases). Trimming removed 4 bases at V and 1 base at J, with 10 bases between. From germline, CDR1 is SQVTM and CDR2 ANQGSEA. This CDR3 is 13 amino acids long.

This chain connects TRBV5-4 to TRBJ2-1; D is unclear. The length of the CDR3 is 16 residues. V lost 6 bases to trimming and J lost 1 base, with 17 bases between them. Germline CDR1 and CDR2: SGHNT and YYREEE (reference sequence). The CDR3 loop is CASTDLLERSYNEQFF. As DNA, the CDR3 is TGTGCCAGCACCGACCTTCTAGAGCGTTCCTACAATGAGCAGTTCTTC.

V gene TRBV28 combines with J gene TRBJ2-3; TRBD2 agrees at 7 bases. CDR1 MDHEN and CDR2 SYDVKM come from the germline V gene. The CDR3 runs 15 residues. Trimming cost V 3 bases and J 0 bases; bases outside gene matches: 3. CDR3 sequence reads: CASSFRRESTDTQYF. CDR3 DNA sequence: TGTGCCAGCAGTTTTAGGCGGGAGAGCACAGATACGCAGTATTTT.

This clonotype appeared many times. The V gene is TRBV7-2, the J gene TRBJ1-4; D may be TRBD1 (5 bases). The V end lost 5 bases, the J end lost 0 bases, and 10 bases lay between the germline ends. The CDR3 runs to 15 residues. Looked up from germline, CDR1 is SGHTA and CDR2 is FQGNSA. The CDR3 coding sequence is TGTGCCAGCAGCCCGGGGGTGGCAACTAATGAAAAACTGTTTTTT. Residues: CASSPGVATNEKLFF.

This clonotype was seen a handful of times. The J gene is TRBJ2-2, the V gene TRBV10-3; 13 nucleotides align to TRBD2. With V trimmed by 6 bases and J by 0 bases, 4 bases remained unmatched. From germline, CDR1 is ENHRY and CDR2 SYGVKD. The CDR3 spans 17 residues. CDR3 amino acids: CAIRSGTSGTNTGELFF. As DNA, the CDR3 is TGTGCCATCAGATCCGGGACTAGCGGGACGAACACCGGGGAGCTGTTTTTT.

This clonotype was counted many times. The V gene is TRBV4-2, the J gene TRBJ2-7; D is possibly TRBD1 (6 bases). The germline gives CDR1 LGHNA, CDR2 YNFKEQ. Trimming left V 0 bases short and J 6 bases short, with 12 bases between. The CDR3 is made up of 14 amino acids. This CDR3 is CASSQEVTGREQYF. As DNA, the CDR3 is TGTGCCAGCAGCCAAGAGGTTACAGGGCGCGAGCAGTACTTC.

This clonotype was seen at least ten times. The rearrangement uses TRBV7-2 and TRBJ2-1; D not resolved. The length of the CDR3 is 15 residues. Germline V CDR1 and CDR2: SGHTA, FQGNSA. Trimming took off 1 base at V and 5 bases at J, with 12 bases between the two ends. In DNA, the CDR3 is TGTGCCAGCAGCTTAGACCTACGGACCGACAATGAGCAGTTCTTC. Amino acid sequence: CASSLDLRTDNEQFF. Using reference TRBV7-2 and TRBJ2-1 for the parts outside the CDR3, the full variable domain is GAGVSQSPSNKVTEKGKDVELRCDPISGHTALYWYRQSLGQGLEFLIYFQGNSAPDKSGLPSDRFSAERTGGSVSTLTIQRTQQEDSAVYLCASSLDLRTDNEQFFGPGTRLTVL.

The CDR3 DNA sequence: TGTGCCAGCAGCTTGAACCCCGGGGATACGCAGTATTTT. Translated: CASSLNPGDTQYF. The V and J genes are TRBV7-2 and TRBJ2-3; D uncertain. The CDR3 is 13 amino acids. V lost 3 bases and J 6 bases, leaving 10 bases between the germline ends. Germline values: CDR1 SGHTA, CDR2 FQGNSA.

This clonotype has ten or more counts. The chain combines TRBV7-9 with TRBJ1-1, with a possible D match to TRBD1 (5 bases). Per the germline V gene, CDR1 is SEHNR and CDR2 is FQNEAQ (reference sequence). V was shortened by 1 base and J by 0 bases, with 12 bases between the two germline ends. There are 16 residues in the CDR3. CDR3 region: CASSLVPGPVNTEAFF. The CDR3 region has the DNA TGTGCCAGCAGCTTAGTCCCAGGGCCGGTGAACACTGAAGCTTTCTTT.

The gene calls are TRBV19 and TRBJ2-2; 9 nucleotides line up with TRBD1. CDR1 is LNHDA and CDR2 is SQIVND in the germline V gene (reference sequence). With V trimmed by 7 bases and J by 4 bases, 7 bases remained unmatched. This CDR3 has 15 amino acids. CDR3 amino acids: CASTYRGPGTGELFF. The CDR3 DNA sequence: TGTGCCAGTACGTACAGGGGGCCGGGCACCGGGGAGCTGTTTTTT.

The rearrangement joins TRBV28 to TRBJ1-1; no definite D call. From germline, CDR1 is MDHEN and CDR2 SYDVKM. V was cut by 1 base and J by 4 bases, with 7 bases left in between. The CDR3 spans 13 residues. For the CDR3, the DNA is TGTGCCAGCAGTTTATTGTTCGGCACTGAAGCTTTCTTT. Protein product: CASSLLFGTEAFF.

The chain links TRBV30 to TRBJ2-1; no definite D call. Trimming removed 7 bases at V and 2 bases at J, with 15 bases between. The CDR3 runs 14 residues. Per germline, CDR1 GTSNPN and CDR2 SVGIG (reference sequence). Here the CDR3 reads CASRKRHPYNEQFF. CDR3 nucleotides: TGTGCCTCCCGTAAACGCCACCCCTACAATGAGCAGTTCTTC.

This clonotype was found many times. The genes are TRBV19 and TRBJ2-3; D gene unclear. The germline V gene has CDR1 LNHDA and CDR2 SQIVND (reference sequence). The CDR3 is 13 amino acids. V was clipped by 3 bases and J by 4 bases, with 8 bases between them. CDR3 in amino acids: CASSMLVADTQYF. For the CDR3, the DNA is TGTGCCAGTAGTATGTTAGTGGCAGATACGCAGTATTTT.

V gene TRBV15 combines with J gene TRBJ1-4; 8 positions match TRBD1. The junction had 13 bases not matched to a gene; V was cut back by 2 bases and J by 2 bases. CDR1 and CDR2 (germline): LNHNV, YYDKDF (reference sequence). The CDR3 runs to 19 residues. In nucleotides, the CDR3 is TGTGCCACCAGCAGACCAATCTCCAGGGGGCAGGGGACTAATGAAAAACTGTTTTTT. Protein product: CATSRPISRGQGTNEKLFF.

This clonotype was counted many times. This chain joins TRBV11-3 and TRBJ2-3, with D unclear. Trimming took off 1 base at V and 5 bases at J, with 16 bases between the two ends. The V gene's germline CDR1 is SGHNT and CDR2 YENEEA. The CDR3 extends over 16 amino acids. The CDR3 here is CASSLGGTRILDTQYF. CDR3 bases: TGTGCCAGCAGCTTAGGTGGCACCCGGATTTTAGATACGCAGTATTTT. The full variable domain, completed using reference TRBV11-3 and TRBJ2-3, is EAGVVQSPRYKIIEKKQPVAFWCNPISGHNTLYWYLQNLGQGPELLIRYENEEAVDDSQLPKDRFSAERLKGVDSTLKIQPAELGDSAVYLCASSLGGTRILDTQYFGPGTRLTVL.